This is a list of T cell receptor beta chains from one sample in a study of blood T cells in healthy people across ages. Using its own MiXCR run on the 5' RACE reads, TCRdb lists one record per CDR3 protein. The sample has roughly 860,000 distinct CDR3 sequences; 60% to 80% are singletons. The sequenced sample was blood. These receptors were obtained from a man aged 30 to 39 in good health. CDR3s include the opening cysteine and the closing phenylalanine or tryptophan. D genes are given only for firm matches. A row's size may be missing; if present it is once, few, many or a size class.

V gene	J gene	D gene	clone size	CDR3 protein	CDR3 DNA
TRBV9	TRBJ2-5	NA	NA	CASSVEGVQETQYF	TGTGCCAGCAGCGTAGAAGGAGTTCAAGAGACCCAGTACTTC
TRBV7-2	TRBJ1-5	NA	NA	CASSSGHPSNQPQHF	TGTGCCAGCAGCTCAGGACACCCTAGCAATCAGCCCCAGCATTTT
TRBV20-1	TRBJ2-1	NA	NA	CSAQTGGNEQFF	TGCAGTGCCCAAACTGGGGGAAATGAGCAGTTCTTC
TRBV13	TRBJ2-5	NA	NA	CASSLRGALEETQYF	TGTGCCAGCAGCTTAAGGGGGGCTCTCGAGGAGACCCAGTACTTC
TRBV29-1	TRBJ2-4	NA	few	CSVWDAATGKNIQYF	TGCAGCGTTTGGGACGCCGCGACGGGCAAAAACATTCAGTACTTC
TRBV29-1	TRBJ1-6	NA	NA	CSDWGECGNSPLHF	TGCAGTGATTGGGGGGAGTGCGGTAATTCACCCCTCCACTTT
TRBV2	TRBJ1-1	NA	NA	CASSEALRLNTEAFF	TGTGCCAGCAGTGAAGCGCTTCGATTGAACACTGAAGCTTTCTTT
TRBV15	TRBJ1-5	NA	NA	CATSRDVGTNQPQHF	TGTGCCACCAGCAGAGATGTGGGAACCAATCAGCCCCAGCATTTT
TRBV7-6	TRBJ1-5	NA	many	CASSLDSGQPQHF	TGTGCCAGCAGCTTAGATTCGGGGCAGCCCCAGCATTTT
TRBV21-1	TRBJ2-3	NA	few	CASSKSATTDNTQYF	TGTGCCAGCAGCAAATCGGCCACTACGGATAATACGCAGTATTTT
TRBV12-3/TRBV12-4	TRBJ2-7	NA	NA	CANSYTGGGLYEQYF	TGTGCCAACAGTTATACAGGGGGGGGGCTTTACGAGCAGTACTTC
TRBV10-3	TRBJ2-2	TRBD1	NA	CAITQGTTGELFF	TGTGCCATTACACAGGGGACCACCGGGGAGCTGTTTTTT
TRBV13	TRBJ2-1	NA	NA	CASSLVVTEQFF	TGTGCCAGCAGCTTAGTGGTGACTGAGCAGTTCTTC
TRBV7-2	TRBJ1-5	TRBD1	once	CASTAPGQPYPQHF	TGTGCCAGCACCGCACCGGGACAGCCTTATCCCCAGCATTTT
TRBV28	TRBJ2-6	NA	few	CASSSFGGRDTGSSGANVLTF	TGTGCCAGCAGTTCCTTCGGAGGCCGGGACACCGGTAGCTCTGGGGCCAACGTCCTGACTTTC
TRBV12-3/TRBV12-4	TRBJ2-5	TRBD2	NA	CASSGGGMETQYF	TGTGCCAGCAGCGGCGGGGGGATGGAGACCCAGTACTTC
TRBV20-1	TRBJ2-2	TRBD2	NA	CSASPSGVTGELFF	TGCAGTGCTAGCCCTAGCGGGGTCACCGGGGAGCTGTTTTTT
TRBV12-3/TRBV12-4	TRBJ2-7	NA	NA	CASIPSGTPSYEQYF	TGTGCCAGCATCCCTTCTGGGACACCTTCTTACGAGCAGTACTTC